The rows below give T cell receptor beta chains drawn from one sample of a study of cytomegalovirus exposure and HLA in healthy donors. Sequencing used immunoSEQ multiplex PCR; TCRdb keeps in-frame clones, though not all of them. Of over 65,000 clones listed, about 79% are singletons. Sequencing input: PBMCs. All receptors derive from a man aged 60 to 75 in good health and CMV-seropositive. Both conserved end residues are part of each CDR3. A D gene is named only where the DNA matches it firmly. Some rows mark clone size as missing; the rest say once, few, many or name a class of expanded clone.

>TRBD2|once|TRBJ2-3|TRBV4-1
CASSHTGLAGGGGTDTQYF
TGCGCCAGCAGCCACACGGGACTAGCGGGAGGAGGGGGCACAGATACGCAGTATTTT
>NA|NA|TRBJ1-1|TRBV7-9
CASSLARGRPTEAFF
TGTGCCAGCAGCTTAGCGCGGGGCAGGCCCACTGAAGCTTTCTTT
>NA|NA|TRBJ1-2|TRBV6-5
CASSYDIRNYGYTF
TGTGCCAGCAGTTACGACATCCGCAACTATGGCTACACCTTC
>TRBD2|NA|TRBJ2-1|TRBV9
CASSLRGGAGGNEQFF
TGTGCCAGCAGCCTCCGTGGGGGGGCGGGAGGCAATGAGCAGTTCTTC
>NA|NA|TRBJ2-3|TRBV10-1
CASSGKLTDTQYF
TGCGCCAGCAGTGGAAAGCTCACAGATACGCAGTATTTT
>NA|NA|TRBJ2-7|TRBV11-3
CASSSPRDGVTRSSSKQYF
TGTGCCAGCAGCTCTCCCCGGGACGGTGTGACTAGATCCTCATCCAAGCAGTACTTC
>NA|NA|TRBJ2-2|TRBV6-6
CASIGGVNTGELFF
TGTGCCAGCATAGGGGGGGTAAACACCGGGGAGCTGTTTTTT
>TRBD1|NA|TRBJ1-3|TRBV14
CASSPTGGRSGNTIYF
TGTGCCAGCAGCCCGACAGGGGGCCGATCTGGAAACACCATATATTTT
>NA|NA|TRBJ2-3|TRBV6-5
CASSRIQGGTDTQYF
TGTGCCAGCAGCCGTATACAGGGAGGCACAGATACGCAGTATTTT
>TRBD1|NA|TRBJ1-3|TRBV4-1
CASSQDSRTGVGNTIYF
TGCGCCAGCAGCCAAGATTCAAGGACAGGGGTCGGAAACACCATATATTTT
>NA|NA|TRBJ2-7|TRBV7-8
CASSSTYEQYF
TGTGCCAGCAGCTCAACCTACGAGCAGTACTTC
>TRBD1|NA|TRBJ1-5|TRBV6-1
CASSGGDRVDDSNQPQHF
TGTGCCAGCAGTGGAGGGGACAGGGTAGACGATAGCAATCAGCCCCAGCATTTT
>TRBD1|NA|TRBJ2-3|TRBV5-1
CASSLGDRGLDTQYF
TGCGCCAGCAGCTTGGGGGACAGGGGTTTGGATACGCAGTATTTT
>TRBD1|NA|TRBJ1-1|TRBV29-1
CSARTGGLAFF
TGCAGCGCCCGGACAGGGGGCTTGGCTTTCTTT
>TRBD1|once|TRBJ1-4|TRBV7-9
CASSDRDRAHEKLFF
TGTGCCAGCAGCGACCGGGACAGGGCCCATGAAAAACTGTTTTTT
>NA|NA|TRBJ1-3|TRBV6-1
CASSVEEISGNTIYF
TGTGCCAGCAGTGTCGAGGAAATCTCTGGAAACACCATATATTTT
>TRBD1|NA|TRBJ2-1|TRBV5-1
CASSLIPGQGNNEQFF
TGCGCCAGCAGCTTGATCCCGGGACAGGGAAACAATGAGCAGTTCTTC
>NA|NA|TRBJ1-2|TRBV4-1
CASSQAGQPNGYTF
TGCGCCAGCAGCCAAGCAGGACAGCCAAATGGCTACACCTTC
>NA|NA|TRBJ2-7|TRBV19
CASSIRGTTNEQYF
TGTGCCAGTAGTATCCGGGGGACCACCAACGAGCAGTACTTC
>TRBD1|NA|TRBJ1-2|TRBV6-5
CASSLNRGQGYGYTF
TGTGCCAGCAGCCTTAACAGGGGGCAGGGCTATGGCTACACCTTC
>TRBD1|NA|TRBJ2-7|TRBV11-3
CASSPYGTGADEQYF
TGTGCCAGCAGCCCCTACGGGACAGGGGCGGACGAGCAGTACTTC
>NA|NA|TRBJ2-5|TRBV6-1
CASRDTSVGMTQYF
TGTGCCAGCAGGGACACTTCCGTCGGTATGACCCAGTACTTC
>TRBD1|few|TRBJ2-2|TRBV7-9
CASSNPGTANTGELFF
TGTGCCAGCAGCAATCCCGGGACAGCGAACACCGGGGAGCTGTTTTTT
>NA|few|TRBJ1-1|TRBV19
CASSPYGYTGRKTEAFF
TGTGCCAGTAGTCCTTATGGGTACACAGGGAGAAAGACTGAAGCTTTCTTT